This is a list of T cell receptor beta chains from one sample in a study of immune evolution from preneoplasia to lung adenocarcinoma. TCRdb's table, derived via immunoSEQ multiplex PCR, lists solely in-frame clones and lacks some. This repertoire shows about 4,100 clones, 86% found once; its top ten account for about 6.3%. Sequenced input: FFPE minimally invasive lung adenocarcinoma tissue. The source of these receptors is an older donor with lung adenocarcinoma. Each CDR3 is given with its conserved first and last residue. Fields, in order: J gene, clone size, D gene, V gene, CDR3 DNA, CDR3 protein. A D gene is named only where the DNA matches it firmly. The size of a clone is reported for some rows only, either as once, few or many, or as a class for expanded clones.

J: TRBJ2-2; size: -; D: -; V: TRBV5-1; DNA: TGCGCCAGCAGCTTGGAAGGAGCTAGGGCGAGCGGGGAGCTGTTTTTT; CDR3: CASSLEGARASGELFF
J: TRBJ1-2; size: -; D: TRBD1; V: TRBV30; DNA: TGTGCCTGGAGTCTCGAATATTCGGGACAGGGGGCATTAAGCTATGGCTACACCTTC; CDR3: CAWSLEYSGQGALSYGYTF
J: TRBJ2-7; size: -; D: -; V: TRBV15; DNA: TGTGCCACCAGCCGAGAAATTGGCGCCTACGAGCAGTACTTC; CDR3: CATSREIGAYEQYF
J: TRBJ2-7; size: -; D: -; V: TRBV7-9; DNA: TGTGCCAGCAGCCCCGTCAGTGGCGGGACAGCACCATACGAGCAGTACTTC; CDR3: CASSPVSGGTAPYEQYF
J: TRBJ2-3; size: once; D: TRBD2; V: TRBV28; DNA: TGTGCCAGCAGTAGGACTAGCGGGATCACCCTCACAGATACGCAGTATTTT; CDR3: CASSRTSGITLTDTQYF
J: TRBJ2-6; size: once; D: -; V: TRBV28; DNA: TGTGCCAGCAGCCGAGATGGGGCCAACGTCCTGACTTTC; CDR3: CASSRDGANVLTF
J: TRBJ2-1; size: few; D: -; V: TRBV5-1; DNA: TGCGCCAGCAGCTTGGTTCCAGGCTCCTACAATGAGCAGTTCTTC; CDR3: CASSLVPGSYNEQFF
J: TRBJ2-5; size: -; D: -; V: TRBV9; DNA: TGTGCCAGCAGCCCAAGGCTGCAGGGAAGGCAAGAGACCCAGTACTTC; CDR3: CASSPRLQGRQETQYF
J: TRBJ2-3; size: -; D: -; V: TRBV6-4; DNA: TGTGCCAGCAGTGTGGACGGAGGGACAGATACGCAGTATTTT; CDR3: CASSVDGGTDTQYF
J: TRBJ2-7; size: -; D: -; V: TRBV9; DNA: TGTGCCAGCAGTCGGGACCTCGAACCCTACGAGCAGTACTTC; CDR3: CASSRDLEPYEQYF
J: TRBJ1-3; size: -; D: -; V: TRBV9; DNA: TGTGCCAGCAGCGTAGGAAACACCATATATTTT; CDR3: CASSVGNTIYF
J: TRBJ2-1; size: -; D: -; V: TRBV18; DNA: TGTGCCAGCTCACCGGGACTGGCCCACAATGAGCAGTTCTTC; CDR3: CASSPGLAHNEQFF
J: TRBJ2-1; size: -; D: -; V: TRBV11-2; DNA: TGTGCCAGCAGACAGGGTGGTAATGAGCAGTTCTTC; CDR3: CASRQGGNEQFF
J: TRBJ2-7; size: -; D: -; V: TRBV27; DNA: TGTGCCAGCAGTTTAAACAGTCTTGGAGAGCAGTACTTC; CDR3: CASSLNSLGEQYF
J: TRBJ2-1; size: -; D: TRBD2; V: TRBV6-6; DNA: TGTGCCAGCAGTTACCCACTAGCGGGGTACAATGAGCAGTTCTTC; CDR3: CASSYPLAGYNEQFF
J: TRBJ2-7; size: -; D: -; V: TRBV18; DNA: TGTGCCAGCTCACCACCGCGGGTTCGAGGGGAGCAGTACTTC; CDR3: CASSPPRVRGEQYF
J: TRBJ2-5; size: -; D: -; V: TRBV14; DNA: TGTGCCAGCAGCCAAGGACAGAAGGGGACCCAGTACTTC; CDR3: CASSQGQKGTQYF
J: TRBJ2-7; size: -; D: -; V: TRBV18; DNA: TGTGCCAGCTCACCCATGGGCGGCTACGAGCAGTACTTC; CDR3: CASSPMGGYEQYF
J: TRBJ2-5; size: -; D: -; V: TRBV7-2; DNA: TGTGCCAGCAGCTCATCCGGGGGGACCCAGTACTTC; CDR3: CASSSSGGTQYF
J: TRBJ1-2; size: -; D: -; V: TRBV28; DNA: TGTGCCAGCAGCAGAGTCGTTTGGGGGGCCATAGCTAACTATGGCTACACCTTC; CDR3: CASSRVVWGAIANYGYTF
J: TRBJ2-1; size: once; D: -; V: TRBV11-3; DNA: TGTGCCAGCAGCTTGGTCGACAATGAGCAGTTCTTC; CDR3: CASSLVDNEQFF
J: TRBJ1-1; size: -; D: -; V: TRBV5-6; DNA: TGTGCCAGCAGCGTCCCCTGGGGGGAGGCTGAAGCTTTCTTT; CDR3: CASSVPWGEAEAFF
J: TRBJ2-3; size: -; D: TRBD2; V: TRBV19; DNA: TGTGCCAGCGGGACTAGCGGGAGACAAGATACGCAGTATTTT; CDR3: CASGTSGRQDTQYF
J: TRBJ1-1; size: few; D: -; V: TRBV7-9; DNA: TGTGCCAGCAGCTTAGGCGGGAACAGGGACACTGAAGCTTTCTTT; CDR3: CASSLGGNRDTEAFF
J: TRBJ2-7; size: -; D: -; V: TRBV6-1; DNA: TGTGCCAGCAGTGAAGTAGGCAGCCGTCCCCCCCTCGAGCAGTACTTC; CDR3: CASSEVGSRPPLEQYF
J: TRBJ1-2; size: -; D: -; V: TRBV5-1; DNA: TGCGCCAGCAGCTTGAATCAGGTCCCTAGCGGCTACACCTTC; CDR3: CASSLNQVPSGYTF
J: TRBJ2-2; size: -; D: -; V: TRBV7-8; DNA: TGTGCCAGCAGCCCCCCTGGGCAATGGGAGCTGTTTTTT; CDR3: CASSPPGQWELFF
J: TRBJ1-1; size: -; D: TRBD1; V: TRBV6-5; DNA: TGTGCCAGCAGTTCCCGGACAGGGGAGGGCACTGAAGCTTTCTTT; CDR3: CASSSRTGEGTEAFF
J: TRBJ1-1; size: -; D: -; V: TRBV5-1; DNA: TGCGCCAGCAGCTTTGGCACTGAAGCTTTCTTT; CDR3: CASSFGTEAFF
J: TRBJ2-7; size: -; D: -; V: TRBV27; DNA: TGTGCCAGCAGTGGGGGAGGCTACGAGCAGTACTTC; CDR3: CASSGGGYEQYF
J: TRBJ2-1; size: -; D: -; V: TRBV27; DNA: TGTGCCTCCCGGGGTCTGGGTTCGGGCAATGAGCAGTTCTTC; CDR3: CASRGLGSGNEQFF
J: TRBJ2-6; size: -; D: -; V: TRBV7-9; DNA: TGTGCCAGCAGCTTAGCGGGGCAGGGTAGGGAGATTGGGGCCAACGTCCTGACTTTC; CDR3: CASSLAGQGREIGANVLTF
J: TRBJ1-2; size: few; D: -; V: TRBV28; DNA: TGTGCCAGCAGCGTGGGAATAACTAACTATGGCTACACCTTC; CDR3: CASSVGITNYGYTF
J: TRBJ2-5; size: -; D: TRBD1; V: TRBV5-1; DNA: TGCGCCAGCAGCCGAAACCGACAGGGTAGAATGACCCAGTACTTC; CDR3: CASSRNRQGRMTQYF
J: TRBJ2-5; size: -; D: TRBD1; V: TRBV28; DNA: TGTGCCAGCAGTTCACACACTAACAGGGGCCAAGAGACCCAGTACTTC; CDR3: CASSSHTNRGQETQYF
J: TRBJ2-2; size: -; D: -; V: TRBV9; DNA: TGTGCCAGCAGCGTAGGACGGATAAACACCGGGGAGCTGTTTTTT; CDR3: CASSVGRINTGELFF
J: TRBJ2-3; size: -; D: TRBD2; V: TRBV27; DNA: TGTGCCAGCAGTTTAATGGCGGGAGGAGCAGATACGCAGTATTTT; CDR3: CASSLMAGGADTQYF
J: TRBJ2-1; size: -; D: -; V: TRBV2; DNA: TGTGCCAGCAGTGTACTGGGATTGGGTGAGCAGTTCTTC; CDR3: CASSVLGLGEQFF
J: TRBJ1-2; size: -; D: -; V: TRBV11-2; DNA: TGTGCCAGCAGCGAAAAGACACGTTATGGCTACACCTTC; CDR3: CASSEKTRYGYTF
J: TRBJ2-5; size: -; D: -; V: TRBV21-1; DNA: TGTGCCAGCAGGCGGCTTAGGGATAAGAAAGAAGGGACCCAGTACTTC; CDR3: CASRRLRDKKEGTQYF
J: TRBJ1-5; size: once; D: -; V: TRBV11-2; DNA: TGTGCCAGCAGCTTGGGCGCTCAGCCCCAGCATTTT; CDR3: CASSLGAQPQHF
J: TRBJ1-5; size: -; D: -; V: TRBV27; DNA: TGTGCCAGCAAAGGCAATCAGCCCCAGCATTTT; CDR3: CASKGNQPQHF
J: TRBJ2-7; size: -; D: -; V: TRBV5-6; DNA: TGTGCCAGCAGCTTCCTACAGGGCGATTACGAGCAGTACTTC; CDR3: CASSFLQGDYEQYF
J: TRBJ1-1; size: once; D: -; V: TRBV11-2; DNA: TGTGCCAGCAGCTTAGTACGAGGGACTGAAGCTTTCTTT; CDR3: CASSLVRGTEAFF
J: TRBJ2-7; size: -; D: TRBD1; V: TRBV28; DNA: TGTGCCAGCAGTGGGACAGAGTCCTACGAGCAGTACTTC; CDR3: CASSGTESYEQYF
J: TRBJ1-1; size: -; D: -; V: TRBV6-1; DNA: TGTGCCAGCAAAGGGGCCTTGAACACTGAAGCTTTCTTT; CDR3: CASKGALNTEAFF
J: TRBJ1-5; size: -; D: -; V: TRBV27; DNA: TGTGCCAGCAGTTTATCGCCTGGCAATCAGCCCCAGCATTTT; CDR3: CASSLSPGNQPQHF
J: TRBJ2-2; size: -; D: -; V: TRBV19; DNA: TGTGCCAGTAGTATTTTAGCGGACCACCCCGGGGAGCTGTTTTTT; CDR3: CASSILADHPGELFF
J: TRBJ2-1; size: -; D: TRBD1; V: TRBV4-3; DNA: TGCGCCAGCAGCCAAGAAGGGACAGGGGGGTATCGTGAGCAGTTCTTC; CDR3: CASSQEGTGGYREQFF
J: TRBJ2-7; size: -; D: -; V: TRBV7-2; DNA: TGTGCCAGCAGTCCCCGGGACAACCTCTACGAGCAGTACTTC; CDR3: CASSPRDNLYEQYF
J: TRBJ1-1; size: -; D: -; V: TRBV2; DNA: TGTGCCAGCATGGTACAGCTGAACACTGAAGCTTTCTTT; CDR3: CASMVQLNTEAFF
J: TRBJ2-7; size: -; D: -; V: TRBV2; DNA: TGTGCCAGCAGTGAACGGTGGAGGACCTACGAGCAGTACTTC; CDR3: CASSERWRTYEQYF
J: TRBJ2-5; size: -; D: -; V: TRBV5-1; DNA: TGCGCCAGCAACCTCGGGACGGGAACTAAAGAGACCCAGTACTTC; CDR3: CASNLGTGTKETQYF
J: TRBJ2-2; size: -; D: -; V: TRBV7-3; DNA: TGTGCCAGCAGCCGGTACCCCGGGGAGCTGTTTTTT; CDR3: CASSRYPGELFF
J: TRBJ2-3; size: once; D: -; V: TRBV25-1; DNA: TGTGCCAGCAGTCCCCAGGGACAAGCCACAGATACGCAGTATTTT; CDR3: CASSPQGQATDTQYF
J: TRBJ2-6; size: -; D: -; V: TRBV7-8; DNA: TGTGCCAGCAGCCCGAACCGCCAGAGCTGGGTCTCTGGGGCCAACGTCCTGACTTTC; CDR3: CASSPNRQSWVSGANVLTF
J: TRBJ1-1; size: -; D: -; V: TRBV30; DNA: TGTGCCTGGGGTAGACAGTTCAACACTGAAGCTTTCTTT; CDR3: CAWGRQFNTEAFF
J: TRBJ1-2; size: -; D: -; V: TRBV6-1; DNA: TGTGCCAGCAGTGAACCCGGGACGGCCAATGGCTACACCTTC; CDR3: CASSEPGTANGYTF